This section outlines one T cell receptor (beta chain) sequence together with its context. Its antigen is as yet unknown. This entry is derived from a study of shared clonotypes between healthy human individuals. The data were produced by immunoSEQ multiplex PCR, yet TCRdb's version contains in-frame clones alone and is incomplete. The sample records approximately 530,000 clones, roughly 95% being singletons. Broader study findings: A small donor pool kept down the genetic and exposure-history diversity that was represented. Incompleteness in sorted-subset sequencing, despite large depth, was shown by rarefaction.

V dropped 7 bases and J dropped 0 bases, with 10 bases sitting between them. In germline, CDR1 is SQVTM, CDR2 ANQGSEA. The CDR3 is made up of 12 amino acids. The source of this sequence is a woman in her twenties or thirties in good health. The chain is built from TRBV29-1 and TRBJ2-7, with D hard to call. The specimen sequenced was naive CD4+ T cells sorted from blood. Described subset: CD45RA+ positively selected. As DNA, the CDR3 is TGCAGCGGCAGGTGGGGCTCCTACGAGCAGTACTTC. This sequence encodes CSGRWGSYEQYF.